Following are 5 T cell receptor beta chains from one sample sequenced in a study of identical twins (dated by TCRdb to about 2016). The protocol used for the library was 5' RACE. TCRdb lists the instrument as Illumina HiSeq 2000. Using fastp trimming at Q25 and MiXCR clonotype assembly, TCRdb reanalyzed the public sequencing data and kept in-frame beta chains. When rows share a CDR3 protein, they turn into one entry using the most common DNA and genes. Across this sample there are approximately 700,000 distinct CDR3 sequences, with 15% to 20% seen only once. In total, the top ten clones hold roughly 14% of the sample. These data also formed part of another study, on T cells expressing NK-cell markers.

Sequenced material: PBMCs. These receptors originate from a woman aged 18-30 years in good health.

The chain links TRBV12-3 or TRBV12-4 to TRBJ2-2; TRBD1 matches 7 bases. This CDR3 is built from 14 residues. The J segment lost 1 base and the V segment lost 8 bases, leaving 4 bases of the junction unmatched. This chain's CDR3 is CASWDRQNTGELFF. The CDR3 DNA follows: TGTGCCAGCTGGGACAGACAGAACACCGGGGAGCTGTTTTTT.

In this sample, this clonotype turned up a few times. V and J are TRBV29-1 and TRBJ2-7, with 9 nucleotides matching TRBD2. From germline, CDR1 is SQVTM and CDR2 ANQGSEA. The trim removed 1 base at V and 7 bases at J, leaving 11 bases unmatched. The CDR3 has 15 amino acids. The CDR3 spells CSVEVGASGILEQYF. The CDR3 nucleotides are TGCAGCGTTGAAGTCGGGGCTAGCGGGATCTTAGAGCAGTACTTC.

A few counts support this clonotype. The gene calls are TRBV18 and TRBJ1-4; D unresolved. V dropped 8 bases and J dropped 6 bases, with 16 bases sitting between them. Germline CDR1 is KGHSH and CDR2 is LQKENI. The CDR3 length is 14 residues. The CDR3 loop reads CASPAKRTHEKLFF. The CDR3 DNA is TGTGCCAGCCCAGCCAAGAGGACTCATGAAAAACTGTTTTTT.

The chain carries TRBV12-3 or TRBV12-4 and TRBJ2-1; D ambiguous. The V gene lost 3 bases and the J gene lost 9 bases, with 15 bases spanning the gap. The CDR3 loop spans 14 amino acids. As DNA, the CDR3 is TGTGCCAGCAGTTTCGTGACCCGGAGAGGTGAGCAGTTCTTC. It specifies CASSFVTRRGEQFF.

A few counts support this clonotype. CDR3 region: CASTRDTAGANVLTF. Written as DNA, the CDR3 is TGCGCCAGCACCAGGGACACCGCTGGGGCCAACGTCCTGACTTTC. The rearrangement uses TRBV5-1 and TRBJ2-6; a possible D gene is TRBD1 (6 bases). The V and J ends lost 6 bases and 2 bases respectively, with 12 bases between them. The germline V gene has CDR1 SGHRS and CDR2 YFSETQ. The CDR3 has 15 residues.